The clone carrying this T cell receptor beta chain was detected once. Its cognate antigen is unknown. These data come from a study of cytomegalovirus exposure and HLA in healthy donors. Study results and caveats: Presence/absence comparisons presumed near-even sequencing depth among donors.

CDR3 length: 13 residues. In germline, CDR1 is SGHRS, CDR2 YFSETQ. The V end was cut by 9 bases, the J end by 1 base, with 12 bases between. The primer mix had 60 Vbeta and 13 Jbeta primers. TCRdb's copy holds only in-frame clones and misses some; the assay was immunoSEQ multiplex PCR. The data show over 150,000 clones, 70% to 85% seen once. The receptor was isolated from a man in his fifties or sixties in good health and CMV-seropositive. Sequenced material: PBMCs. The chain employs TRBV5-1 and TRBJ2-3; D is possibly TRBD2 (6 bases). The CDR3 DNA reads as TGCGCCACCCGACTAGACCGCACAGATACGCAGTATTTT. Translating gives CATRLDRTDTQYF.